This T cell receptor beta chain was recovered during a study of CXCR3-negative and CXCR3-positive naive CD8 T cells. Whole-study findings and limits: Memory CD8+ cells showed much lower diversity, while both naive subsets displayed comparably high diversity.

Each TRB cDNA library was prepared by 5' RACE (with UMI labels). From its re-call of the 5' RACE reads, TCRdb lists each CDR3 protein once, without DNA. Across 69,000 or so distinct CDR3 sequences, the top ten clones capture approximately 1.5% of the sample. With regard to this clonotype: No antigen is known for it.

The source of this sequence is a human donor in good health. Some clones in this sample may be carry-over from other donors' samples. Sequenced material: naive CXCR3- CD8+ T cells from blood. Stated subset: CD45RO-CCR7+CD27+CD95- naive CD8+ T cells lacking CXCR3 (TNR3-).

The CDR3 sequence: CASKKTDYSNQPQHF. The chain combines TRBV19 with TRBJ1-5; TCRdb indicates TRBD1, and absent DNA this call remains unverified. Germline CDR1 is LNHDA and CDR2 is SQIVND (reference sequence). The CDR3 length is 15 residues.